The 31 T cell receptor beta chains below all came from one sample that was sequenced in a study of T cell responses to AZD1222 COVID-19 vaccine. Data came from immunoSEQ multiplex PCR; TCRdb stores just in-frame clones and leaves some out. The table records tens of thousands of clones, 70% to 90% of them present only once. The sequenced sample was peripheral blood, obtained 28 days after the second AZD1222 dose. These receptors originate from an adult who received the AZD1222 COVID-19 vaccine.

The chain joins TRBV25-1 to TRBJ1-4; maybe TRBD1 (5 bases). Per germline, CDR1 MGHDK and CDR2 SYGVNS. The CDR3 has 17 residues. Between the trimmed V and J ends, which lost 0 bases and 7 bases, there was a span of 18 bases. CDR3 residues: CASSEYTGRVWGEKLFF. CDR3 nucleotides: TGTGCCAGCAGTGAATATACGGGGCGCGTATGGGGTGAAAAACTGTTTTTT.

The chain combines TRBV19 with TRBJ1-4; 9 bases map to TRBD1. This CDR3 is built from 17 residues. Germline-derived CDR1 and CDR2 are LNHDA and SQIVND (reference sequence). With 2 bases clipped from V and 0 bases from J, the junction kept 4 bases outside the gene matches. The CDR3 DNA sequence: TGTGCCAGTAGTATAAGGGGGACAGGGTCAACTAATGAAAAACTGTTTTTT. It codes for CASSIRGTGSTNEKLFF.

This chain joins TRBV6-5 and TRBJ1-1; D is unresolved. The CDR3 covers 14 residues. Germline-derived CDR1 and CDR2 are MNHEY and SVGAGI. V was pared by 5 bases and J by 0 bases, with 10 bases between. CDR3 region: CASSPWALNTEAFF. CDR3 in DNA: TGTGCCAGCAGTCCCTGGGCCCTGAACACTGAAGCTTTCTTT.

This chain uses TRBV30 with TRBJ2-3; D is unresolved. Germline values: CDR1 GTSNPN, CDR2 SVGIG (reference sequence). Trimming stripped 2 bases from V and 5 bases from J, with 8 bases between. The CDR3 has 12 residues. CDR3 residues: CAWSSWEDTQYF. The CDR3 DNA is TGTGCCTGGAGTTCGTGGGAAGATACGCAGTATTTT.

The DNA for the CDR3 is TGTGCCAGCAGCTTATGGGTTAGACAGCCGTTGTCCACTGAAGCTTTCTTT. Translating it yields CASSLWVRQPLSTEAFF. The genes are TRBV7-2 and TRBJ1-1, with D maybe TRBD1 (5 bases). V was pared by 2 bases and J by 4 bases, with 20 bases between. The V gene's germline CDR1 is SGHTA and CDR2 FQGNSA. The CDR3 covers 17 residues.

The V and J genes are TRBV11-2 and TRBJ1-1; D is uncertain. Trimming took 5 bases from V and 3 from J, leaving 16 bases between them. Per germline, CDR1 SGHAT and CDR2 FQNNGV. The CDR3 has 15 residues. The CDR3 nucleotides read TGTGCCAGCAGCCCCCGGATAGGGAGTCACACTGAAGCTTTCTTT. Translating it yields CASSPRIGSHTEAFF.

The chain carries TRBV12-3 or TRBV12-4 and TRBJ1-2; D unresolved. The CDR3 has 13 residues. V was pared by 2 bases and J by 3 bases, with 7 bases between. The CDR3 region has the DNA TGTGCCAGCAGTTTACAGATACACTATGGCTACACCTTC. Its translation is CASSLQIHYGYTF.

The J gene is TRBJ2-2, the V gene TRBV24-1; D assignment may be TRBD1 or TRBD2 (6 bases each). The CDR3 is made up of 15 amino acids. Germline loops: CDR1 KGHDR, CDR2 SFDVKD. Trimming shortened V by 4 bases and J by 3 bases, and 11 bases separated the two germline ends. CDR3 amino acids: CATSEAGHDTGELFF. Written as DNA, the CDR3 is TGTGCCACCAGTGAGGCGGGACATGACACCGGGGAGCTGTTTTTT.

The rearrangement joins TRBV29-1 to TRBJ2-7; 8 nucleotides agree with TRBD1. The CDR3 extends over 14 amino acids. Trimming at V came to 7 bases and at J to 3 bases, leaving 11 bases not matched to a gene. CDR1 and CDR2 (germline): SQVTM, ANQGSEA. CDR3 amino acids: CSAVERQGIYEQYF. CDR3 coding DNA: TGCAGCGCGGTGGAGAGACAGGGGATCTACGAGCAGTACTTC.

The CDR3 DNA sequence: TGCGCCAGCAGCCGCGGGGACAGGCCAAATGAAAAACTGTTTTTT. This translates into CASSRGDRPNEKLFF. The chain uses TRBV4-3 and TRBJ1-4; TRBD1 matches at 8 bases. J gave up 5 bases and V 4 bases, and 6 bases lay outside the gene matches. Germline CDR1 and CDR2: LGHNA and YSLEER. This CDR3 spans 15 amino acids.

This rearrangement joins TRBV19 to TRBJ2-3; TRBD2 matches at 10 bases. V shed 3 bases, J shed 5 bases, and the junction held 8 bases outside the gene matches. The CDR3 is 16 residues long. Germline CDR1 reads LNHDA; CDR2 reads SQIVND (reference sequence). Written as DNA, the CDR3 is TGTGCCAGTAGTATGGGGCTAGCGGGAGTTGGAGATACGCAGTATTTT. This gives the protein CASSMGLAGVGDTQYF.

CDR3 sequence reads: CASSSGQGLNTEAFF. In DNA form, the CDR3 reads TGTGCCAGCAGCTCTGGACAGGGGTTGAACACTGAAGCTTTCTTT. This chain links TRBV5-6 with TRBJ1-1; TRBD1 agrees at 9 bases. The CDR3 sequence is 15 residues long. V dropped 3 bases and J dropped 0; count of bases not matched to a gene: 3. The germline V gene encodes CDR1 SGHDT and CDR2 YYEEEE.

The chain has TRBV11-1 and TRBJ2-5, with 7 bases aligning to TRBD2. Germline values: CDR1 SGHAT, CDR2 FQDESV (reference sequence). The J segment lost 5 bases and the V segment lost 5 bases, leaving 5 bases of the junction unmatched. The CDR3 length is 13 residues. In DNA form, the CDR3 reads TGTGCCAGCAGCCCCAAGACTAGCGAGACCCAGTACTTC. Amino acid sequence: CASSPKTSETQYF.

This chain connects TRBV11-2 to TRBJ1-4, with no clear D. V was pared by 5 bases and J by 4 bases, with 14 bases between. Germline assignment: CDR1 SGHAT and CDR2 FQNNGV. CDR3 length: 15 residues. CDR3 coding DNA: TGTGCCAGCAGCGAGGTCCCAGGAGTTAATGAAAAACTGTTTTTT. It codes for CASSEVPGVNEKLFF.

This sequence joins TRBV28 and TRBJ1-1; D remains ambiguous. Germline assignment: CDR1 MDHEN and CDR2 SYDVKM. The CDR3 is 14 residues long. Trimming removed 2 bases from V and 5 bases from J, with 12 bases in between. The CDR3 region is CASSLQPPRTEAFF. The CDR3 bases are TGTGCCAGCAGTTTACAACCTCCTAGGACTGAAGCTTTCTTT.

The chain carries TRBV10-3 and TRBJ1-4, with a weak D call TRBD1 (5 bases). The CDR3 has 15 amino acids. From germline, CDR1 is ENHRY and CDR2 SYGVKD. V dropped 0 bases and J dropped 5 bases, with 10 bases sitting between them. Written as DNA, the CDR3 is TGTGCCATCAGTGAGTCGGGGCCTCCCAATGAAAAACTGTTTTTT. Translated, it gives CAISESGPPNEKLFF.

For the CDR3, the DNA is TGTGCCAGCACCGCCAGCCGGGACAGGGAACGCAATCAGCCCCAGCATTTT. Protein: CASTASRDRERNQPQHF. This sequence joins TRBV27 and TRBJ1-5, with TRBD1 matching over 9 bases. J was trimmed by 2 bases and V by 7 bases; bases with no gene match: 12. Germline V gene sequence: CDR1 MNHEY, CDR2 SMNVEV (reference sequence). The CDR3 length is 17 residues.

This clone has just one count. The J gene is TRBJ2-1, the V gene TRBV11-3; 9 bases match TRBD1. This CDR3 has 16 amino acids. Trimming removed 5 bases from V and 7 bases from J; junction bases left unmatched: 12. CDR1 and CDR2 (germline): SGHNT, YENEEA. The CDR3, as DNA: TGTGCCAGCAGCCCAGTTTCCGGACAGGGGAATAATGAGCAGTTCTTC. It is translated as CASSPVSGQGNNEQFF.

This chain joins TRBV15 and TRBJ1-2; perhaps TRBD1 as D (5 bases). V lost 0 bases to trimming and J lost 6 bases, with 11 bases between them. CDR1 is LNHNV, CDR2 YYDKDF, per germline (reference sequence). This CDR3 region has 14 residues. Here the CDR3 DNA reads TGTGCCACCAGCAGAGATCGGGGGATCGATGGCTACACCTTC. It encodes CATSRDRGIDGYTF.

This sequence joins TRBV2 and TRBJ2-7; 15 bases are a match to TRBD2. The CDR3 consists of 16 residues. Germline CDR1 and CDR2: SNHLY and FYNNEI. V trimming: 8 bases; J trimming: 0 bases; junction bases outside the gene matches: 5. The CDR3 loop reads CASLGLAGGVSYEQYF. The CDR3 DNA reads TGTGCCAGCTTGGGACTAGCGGGAGGAGTCTCCTACGAGCAGTACTTC.

The rearrangement uses TRBV27 and TRBJ2-7; 7 bases align to TRBD1. The germline V gene has CDR1 MNHEY and CDR2 SMNVEV (reference sequence). The J segment lost 4 bases and the V segment lost 2 bases, leaving 5 bases of the junction unmatched. The CDR3 length is 14 residues. The CDR3 DNA is TGTGCCAGCAGTTTACAACAGGGGAAGTACGAGCAGTACTTC. It translates to CASSLQQGKYEQYF.

The chain uses TRBV20-1 and TRBJ2-1, with D unclear. The germline V gene has CDR1 DFQATT and CDR2 SNEGSKA (reference sequence). With 2 bases removed from V and 8 bases from J, the gap between germline ends came to 7 bases. The CDR3 is made up of 11 amino acids. CDR3 protein: CSARLSYEQFF. In DNA, the CDR3 is TGCAGTGCTAGACTCTCGTATGAGCAGTTCTTC.

The chain combines TRBV3-1 (or the pseudogene TRBV3-2) with TRBJ2-5, with 7 bases lining up with TRBD2. CDR1 is LGHDT and CDR2 is YNNKEL in the germline V gene (reference sequence). Losses at the gene ends were 3 bases for V and 5 bases for J; bases not matched to a gene: 12. The CDR3 has 16 residues. CDR3 in amino acids: CASSHKQLHGRETQYF. The CDR3 DNA reads as TGTGCCAGCAGCCATAAACAGTTGCACGGGAGGGAGACCCAGTACTTC.

The chain links TRBV11-3 to TRBJ2-3; 12 bases agree with TRBD2. The J segment lost 1 base and the V segment lost 0 bases, leaving 11 bases of the junction unmatched. CDR3 length: 20 residues. Germline V gene data show CDR1 as SGHNT and CDR2 as YENEEA. The CDR3 reads CASSLEFPSGRAVGTDTQYF. As DNA, the CDR3 is TGTGCCAGCAGCTTAGAATTTCCTAGCGGGAGGGCCGTAGGCACAGATACGCAGTATTTT.

This clone occurred a few times. The genes are TRBV11-1 and TRBJ1-1; D is unresolved. The CDR3 runs 13 residues. V lost 5 bases and J 0 bases, leaving 7 bases between the germline ends. Germline CDR1 reads SGHAT; CDR2 reads FQDESV (reference sequence). The CDR3 DNA sequence: TGTGCCAGCAGCCTAGAGATGAACACTGAAGCTTTCTTT. This encodes CASSLEMNTEAFF.

The chain couples TRBV29-1 to TRBJ1-2; D is possibly TRBD1 (5 bases). Trimming left V 2 bases short and J 0 bases short, with 7 bases between. In germline, CDR1 is SQVTM, CDR2 ANQGSEA. The CDR3 extends over 13 amino acids. The CDR3 protein is CSVESGANYGYTF. In nucleotides, the CDR3 is TGCAGCGTTGAATCGGGGGCTAACTATGGCTACACCTTC. Looking up the rest from reference TRBV29-1 and TRBJ1-2 gives the full variable domain: SAVISQKPSRDICQRGTSLTIQCQVDSQVTMMFWYRQQPGQSLTLIATANQGSEATYESGFVIDKFPISRPNLTFSTLTVSNMSPEDSSIYLCSVESGANYGYTFGSGTRLTVV.

The gene calls are TRBV19 and TRBJ1-4, with unresolved D. Germline V CDR1 and CDR2: LNHDA, SQIVND (reference sequence). Trimming stripped 3 bases from V and 8 bases from J, with 10 bases between. The CDR3 consists of 13 residues. CDR3 sequence (DNA): TGTGCCAGTAGTATGGGTCGGCAGGAAAAACTGTTTTTT. Its translation is CASSMGRQEKLFF.

V gene TRBV11-3 combines with J gene TRBJ1-4, with D uncertain. CDR1 is SGHNT, CDR2 YENEEA, per germline. V lost 1 base and J 4 bases, leaving 7 bases between the germline ends. This CDR3 comprises 14 residues. The chain's CDR3 is CASSLGGVNEKLFF. In nucleotides, the CDR3 is TGTGCCAGCAGCTTAGGCGGAGTTAATGAAAAACTGTTTTTT.

V is TRBV6-5 and J is TRBJ2-3, with D uncertain. This CDR3 region has 12 residues. The germline CDR1 and CDR2 sequences are MNHEY and SVGAGI. V was pared by 6 bases and J by 4 bases, with 8 bases between. CDR3 nucleotides: TGTGCCAGCAGCCAACACGCAGATACGCAGTATTTT. Translation: CASSQHADTQYF.

This clone has only one observation. V usage is TRBV19 and J usage is TRBJ1-4, with TRBD1 identical over 8 bases. V lost 0 bases, J lost 8 bases, and 8 bases stayed unmatched. CDR1 is LNHDA, CDR2 SQIVND, per germline (reference sequence). This CDR3 is built from 16 residues. CDR3 protein: CASSIEPGGIGEKLFF. The CDR3 nucleotides read TGTGCCAGTAGTATAGAACCAGGGGGCATTGGAGAAAAACTGTTTTTT. Complete variable domain (other parts from reference TRBV19 and TRBJ1-4): DGGITQSPKYLFRKEGQNVTLSCEQNLNHDAMYWYRQDPGQGLRLIYYSQIVNDFQKGDIAEGYSVSREKKESFPLTVTSAQKNPTAFYLCASSIEPGGIGEKLFFGSGTQLSVL.

V gene TRBV13 combines with J gene TRBJ2-5; maybe TRBD1 (5 bases). V was trimmed by 5 bases and J by 1 base, leaving 8 bases between them. This CDR3 spans 13 amino acids. The germline CDR1 and CDR2 sequences are PRHDT and FYEKMQ (reference sequence). CDR3 coding DNA: TGTGCCAGCAGCCGACAGAGCCAAGAGACCCAGTACTTC. Amino acid sequence: CASSRQSQETQYF.